Below, 27 T cell receptor beta chains from the same sample are listed, as sequenced in a study of cytomegalovirus exposure and HLA in healthy donors. Using immunoSEQ multiplex PCR, the repertoire was profiled, and TCRdb retains in-frame clones only, with some absent. The sample lists about 280,000 clones, approximately 88% occurring once. Source material: PBMCs. The receptors were sampled from a woman aged 18-35 years in good health and CMV-seronegative.

Here the CDR3 DNA reads TGTGCCAGCACAGCCCCGGGAGGCACAGATACGCAGTATTTT. This gives the protein CASTAPGGTDTQYF. The chain links TRBV5-4 to TRBJ2-3; D is possibly TRBD2 (6 bases). In germline, CDR1 is SGHNT, CDR2 YYREEE (reference sequence). V gave up 6 bases and J gave up 1 base, with 12 bases separating them. CDR3 length equals 14 residues.

V and J are TRBV28 and TRBJ2-7; 7 bases are shared with TRBD2. The CDR3 consists of 15 residues. With V trimmed by 6 bases and J by 0 bases, 8 bases remained unmatched. The V gene's germline CDR1 is MDHEN and CDR2 SYDVKM. The CDR3 DNA sequence: TGTGCCAGCAGCTCTAGCGGACAACTCTCCTACGAGCAGTACTTC. It specifies CASSSSGQLSYEQYF.

The chain combines TRBV25-1 with TRBJ1-1; 8 bases map to TRBD1. V trimming: 8 bases; J trimming: 1 base; junction bases outside the gene matches: 6. CDR3 length: 14 amino acids. The germline CDR1 and CDR2 sequences are MGHDK and SYGVNS. This chain's CDR3 is CASGSDRANTEAFF. The CDR3 nucleotides read TGTGCCAGCGGTTCGGACAGGGCGAACACTGAAGCTTTCTTT.

This sequence joins TRBV2 and TRBJ1-4, with D maybe TRBD1 (5 bases). The ends were cut back, 2 bases at V and 8 bases at J, with 18 bases in the middle. CDR3 length equals 16 residues. The germline CDR1 and CDR2 sequences are SNHLY and FYNNEI. The DNA of the CDR3 is TGTGCCAGCAGTGAATTTGGCGGACAAGGACGGGAAAAACTGTTTTTT. This translates into CASSEFGGQGREKLFF.

The gene calls are TRBV10-3 and TRBJ1-2; TRBD1 aligns across 10 bases. The CDR3 is 16 residues long. From germline, CDR1 is ENHRY and CDR2 SYGVKD. V shed 10 bases, J shed 1 base, and the junction held 12 bases outside the gene matches. DNA of the CDR3: TGTGCCACCCGTCCGCCAGGACAGGGGGGTAACTATGGCTACACCTTC. Encoded protein: CATRPPGQGGNYGYTF.

The chain is built from TRBV10-3 and TRBJ1-2; 10 bases are shared with TRBD1. This CDR3 contains 11 residues. V shed 10 bases, J shed 8 bases, and the junction held 4 bases outside the gene matches. CDR1 and CDR2 from the germline V gene are ENHRY and SYGVKD. CDR3 coding DNA: TGTGCCAGCGGACAGGGGGGAGGCTACACCTTC. Protein: CASGQGGGYTF.

The chain joins TRBV5-1 to TRBJ2-5; TRBD2 might be the D (6 bases). V was shortened by 3 bases and J by 1 base, with 10 bases between the two germline ends. Germline values: CDR1 SGHRS, CDR2 YFSETQ. CDR3 length equals 14 residues. CDR3 protein: CASSSRERQETQYF. The CDR3 DNA is TGCGCCAGCAGCTCCCGGGAGCGCCAAGAGACCCAGTACTTC.

The V call is TRBV7-3, the J call TRBJ2-1; 14 nucleotides line up with TRBD2. V shed 4 bases, J shed 9 bases, and the junction held 8 bases outside the gene matches. This CDR3 has 16 amino acids. In germline, CDR1 is SGHTA, CDR2 FQGTGA. The CDR3 here is CASSSTGTSGSGEQFF. CDR3 bases: TGTGCCAGCAGCTCTACCGGGACTAGCGGGAGCGGTGAGCAGTTCTTC.

This chain uses TRBV5-1 with TRBJ2-5, with 14 nucleotides matching TRBD2. CDR3 length: 16 residues. V lost 3 bases to trimming and J lost 4 bases; unmatched junction nucleotides: 5. Germline V gene lookup returns CDR1 SGHRS and CDR2 YFSETQ. CDR3 sequence reads: CASSSGLAGGSETQYF. CDR3 DNA: TGCGCCAGCAGCTCCGGACTAGCGGGAGGTTCAGAGACCCAGTACTTC.

V gene TRBV7-2 combines with J gene TRBJ2-7; D perhaps matches TRBD2 (5 bases). Germline V lookup: CDR1 SGHTA, CDR2 FQGNSA. The CDR3 contains 13 residues. V lost 4 bases and J 4 bases, leaving 11 bases between the germline ends. DNA for the CDR3: TGTGCCAGCAGCTCGGTTTCGGGGTACGAGCAGTACTTC. Amino acids: CASSSVSGYEQYF.

This clone was detected once. The V gene is TRBV6-1, the J gene TRBJ1-5, with 8 bases matching TRBD1. Germline V gene data show CDR1 as MNHNS and CDR2 as SASEGT. This CDR3 contains 15 residues. Trimming took 8 bases from V and 0 from J; bases not matched to a gene: 6. This chain's CDR3 is CASGKQGGSNQPQHF. DNA for the CDR3: TGTGCCAGCGGAAAACAGGGGGGTAGCAATCAGCCCCAGCATTTT.

The chain couples TRBV7-6 to TRBJ2-6; D is undetermined. Per the germline V gene, CDR1 is SGHVS and CDR2 is FNYEAQ. The CDR3 is 15 residues long. Trimming stripped 5 bases from V and 2 bases from J, with 10 bases between. CDR3 DNA sequence: TGTGCCAGCAGCCTCCCTGTCGCTGGGGCCAACGTCCTGACTTTC. This codes for CASSLPVAGANVLTF.

This clone was found once. Additional DNA sequences in this sample encode the identical CDR3. This chain connects TRBV27 to TRBJ2-7; no clear D. The CDR3 contains 14 residues. Trimming stripped 2 bases from V and 1 base from J, with 9 bases between. Germline CDR1 MNHEY, CDR2 SMNVEV (reference sequence). CDR3 protein: CASSLTASSYEQYF. DNA of the CDR3: TGTGCCAGCAGTTTAACCGCTAGTTCCTACGAGCAGTACTTC.

The chain uses TRBV4-3 and TRBJ2-5, with a weak D call TRBD1 (6 bases). Trimming left V 2 bases short and J 2 bases short, with 18 bases between. Germline V gene sequence: CDR1 LGHNA, CDR2 YSLEER. The CDR3 loop spans 17 amino acids. The CDR3 nucleotides are TGCGCCAGCAGCCAATCTGCTACAGGGACGGGGCAAGAGACCCAGTACTTC. Its protein product is CASSQSATGTGQETQYF.

Concerning this clone: One end of the junction does not line up with germline, which may come from a read error. The V and J genes are TRBV7-7 and TRBJ2-5, with 12 bases identical to TRBD2. The CDR3 extends over 15 amino acids. Per the germline V gene, CDR1 is SSHAT and CDR2 is FNYEAQ (reference sequence). CDR3 coding DNA: TGTGCTAGCAGCCCTGGACTAGCGGGAATGGAGACCCAGTACTTC. As protein: CASSPGLAGMETQYF.

This rearrangement joins TRBV21-1 to TRBJ1-5; the table's D call, TRBD1, has no DNA check behind it. TRBV21-1 is a listed pseudogene. CDR3 size: 13 residues. This CDR3 reads CASSAKGGQPQHF. CDR3 nucleotides: TGTGCCAGCAGCGCAAAAGGGGGTCAGCCCCAGCATTTT.

This clone was recorded once. The chain has TRBV5-6 and TRBJ1-3; TRBD1 might be the D (6 bases). The length of the CDR3 is 16 residues. V lost 0 bases, J lost 0 bases, and 10 bases lay in between. Germline lookup yields CDR1 SGHDT and CDR2 YYEEEE. The CDR3, as DNA: TGTGCCAGCAGCTTGGACAGGGCGACCTCTGGAAACACCATATATTTT. It encodes CASSLDRATSGNTIYF.

The chain links TRBV4-3 to TRBJ2-3; the D is unclear. The V and J ends lost 2 bases and 1 base respectively, with 4 bases between them. Germline CDR1 is LGHNA and CDR2 is YSLEER. The CDR3 loop spans 13 amino acids. The CDR3, as DNA: TGCGCCAGCAGCCAAAGCGGCACAGATACGCAGTATTTT. Its protein is CASSQSGTDTQYF.

This clone has a single count. V is TRBV19 and J is TRBJ1-6; no reliable D call. This CDR3 spans 18 amino acids. Germline V gene sequence: CDR1 LNHDA, CDR2 SQIVND (reference sequence). V was pared by 3 bases and J by 7 bases, with 22 bases between. DNA of the CDR3: TGTGCCAGTAGTATCCTCGAGCTTGGTCTTGGAGGGAATTCACCCCTCCACTTT. Residues: CASSILELGLGGNSPLHF.

The V and J genes are TRBV28 and TRBJ2-7, with D perhaps matching TRBD1 (6 bases). Trimming pared 5 bases from V and 4 bases from J, leaving 12 bases between. The CDR3 is 13 residues long. In germline, CDR1 is MDHEN, CDR2 SYDVKM. The chain's CDR3 is CASSEPRGYEQYF. DNA for the CDR3: TGTGCCAGCAGTGAACCGAGGGGGTACGAGCAGTACTTC. The whole variable domain, filled in from reference TRBV28 and TRBJ2-7, reads DVKVTQSSRYLVKRTGEKVFLECVQDMDHENMFWYRQDPGLGLRLIYFSYDVKMKEKGDIPEGYSVSREKKERFSLILESASTNQTSMYLCASSEPRGYEQYFGPGTRLTVT.

This chain joins TRBV30 and TRBJ2-3; 14 nucleotides match TRBD2. From germline, CDR1 is GTSNPN and CDR2 SVGIG (reference sequence). The CDR3 extends over 19 amino acids. J lost 5 bases, V lost 2 bases, and 15 bases had no gene match. The CDR3 here is CAWSRGTMTSGRALDTQYF. The CDR3 coding sequence is TGTGCCTGGAGTCGCGGCACCATGACTAGCGGGAGGGCCTTAGATACGCAGTATTTT.

The chain carries TRBV12-5 and TRBJ1-2; the D is unclear. V was trimmed by 1 base and J by 4 bases, leaving 4 bases between them. The CDR3 length is 12 residues. Germline V gene data show CDR1 as LGHNT and CDR2 as FRNRAP. The CDR3 DNA reads TGTGCTAGTGGTTTGGGGCCCTATGGCTACACCTTC. This encodes CASGLGPYGYTF.

The rearrangement uses TRBV5-6 and TRBJ1-1; D is uncertain. The CDR3 runs 16 residues. The V gene's germline CDR1 is SGHDT and CDR2 YYEEEE. V shed 1 base and J shed 0 bases, with 13 bases lying between them. CDR3 protein: CASSLFRGSMNTEAFF. In DNA form, the CDR3 reads TGTGCCAGCAGCTTGTTTCGGGGATCCATGAACACTGAAGCTTTCTTT.

The rearrangement joins TRBV18 to TRBJ2-7; 8 bases map to TRBD1. The germline CDR1 and CDR2 sequences are KGHSH and LQKENI. The ends lost 0 bases at V and 3 bases at J; junction bases unmatched: 7. There are 16 residues in the CDR3. The CDR3: CASSPPAGQAVYEQYF. In DNA form, the CDR3 reads TGTGCCAGCTCACCACCTGCGGGACAGGCAGTCTACGAGCAGTACTTC.

The V gene is TRBV5-1, the J gene TRBJ1-2, with 7 bases lining up with TRBD1. The CDR3 loop spans 17 amino acids. The ends lost 0 bases at V and 0 bases at J; junction bases unmatched: 8. Germline V CDR1 and CDR2: SGHRS, YFSETQ. CDR3 protein: CASSLALKQGSNYGYTF. CDR3 in DNA: TGCGCCAGCAGCTTGGCCTTAAAACAGGGGTCTAACTATGGCTACACCTTC.

The chain carries TRBV28 and TRBJ2-7, with 7 nucleotides matching TRBD1. The CDR3 loop spans 13 amino acids. V shed 10 bases and J 2 bases; nucleotides not matched to a gene: 8. Germline CDR1 MDHEN, CDR2 SYDVKM. The CDR3 region is CATRGTVTYEQYF. In nucleotides, the CDR3 is TGTGCCACCAGGGGGACAGTGACCTACGAGCAGTACTTC.

The chain recombines TRBV23-1 with TRBJ1-2; 7 nucleotides agree with TRBD1. TRBV23-1 belongs to the ORF category, with a function that is uncertain. The CDR3 loop spans 14 amino acids. V shed 7 bases, J shed 1 base, and the junction held 6 bases outside the gene matches. CDR3 coding DNA: TGCGCCAGCATGAAGGGACAGAATAACTATGGCTACACCTTC. It translates to CASMKGQNNYGYTF.